This T cell receptor (beta chain) emerged from a study of blood T cell repertoires in COVID-19. Some clones are missing from TCRdb's copy, which holds only in-frame ones; the method was immunoSEQ multiplex PCR. Of fewer than 300,000 clones listed, around 86% are singletons. The V gene's germline CDR1 is PRHDT and CDR2 FYEKMQ (reference sequence). Trimming left V 5 bases short and J 4 bases short, with 15 bases between. The CDR3 runs to 14 residues. This clonotype was obtained from a man aged 40-49 years who had recovered from COVID-19. Material for sequencing was peripheral blood. V is TRBV13 and J is TRBJ2-7, with D unclear. The CDR3 sequence is CASSASQILYEQYF. DNA for the CDR3: TGTGCCAGCAGCGCCTCTCAGATCCTGTACGAGCAGTACTTC.